What follows describes a single TCR beta chain. Its antigen is unknown. This entry comes from a study of siplizumab effects on memory and regulatory T cells. Overall study results and limits: Mappable alloreactive CD4+ clones averaged about 74% Treg-derived with siplizumab versus about 30% in controls. The authors could not assign a naive or memory phenotype to roughly 75-95% of proliferating CD4+ or CD8+ clones. Naive T cells seemed more diverse than memory cells and seemed major alloresponse contributors.

Trimming shortened V by 5 bases and J by 5 bases, and 18 bases separated the two germline ends. This CDR3 is 15 amino acids long. The germline CDR1 and CDR2 sequences are SGHNT and YENEEA. Using immunoSEQ multiplex PCR, the repertoire was profiled, and TCRdb retains in-frame clones only, with some absent. The data show 99,000 or so clones, about 93% seen once. This clonotype was obtained from a human donor in good health. Sample: CD4+ T cells sorted from blood. The chain uses TRBV11-3 and TRBJ2-5; tentative D call: TRBD1 (5 bases). The CDR3 region is CASSNRFQGWETQYF. In nucleotides, the CDR3 is TGTGCCAGCAGCAACCGATTCCAGGGATGGGAGACCCAGTACTTC.